This section outlines one T cell receptor (beta chain) sequence together with its context. These newly diagnosed stage II-IVA oral cavity squamous cell carcinoma patients had no prior systemic or radiation treatment. The germline CDR1 and CDR2 sequences are SQVTM and ANQGSEA. The CDR3 spans 12 residues. V was cut by 7 bases and J by 7 bases, with 16 bases left in between. The data derive from a study of neoadjuvant anti-PD-1 for oral cavity cancer. Study-level information: Non-progressing patients received a fourth nivolumab dose near day 43, then surgery on days 50-56.

The repertoire was sequenced with immunoSEQ multiplex PCR; TCRdb's copy has only in-frame clones and lacks some. The data contain 15,000 to 20,000 clones, approximately 67% of them singletons. The J gene is TRBJ1-2, the V gene TRBV29-1, with D unclear. The receptor was derived from a person between 35 and 79 years old with oral cavity squamous cell carcinoma. The material was PBMCs, obtained before nivolumab (anti-PD-1) treatment. CDR3 nucleotide sequence: TGCAGCGCGACCGGGATACCCCTTGGCTACACCTTC. Translation gives CSATGIPLGYTF.